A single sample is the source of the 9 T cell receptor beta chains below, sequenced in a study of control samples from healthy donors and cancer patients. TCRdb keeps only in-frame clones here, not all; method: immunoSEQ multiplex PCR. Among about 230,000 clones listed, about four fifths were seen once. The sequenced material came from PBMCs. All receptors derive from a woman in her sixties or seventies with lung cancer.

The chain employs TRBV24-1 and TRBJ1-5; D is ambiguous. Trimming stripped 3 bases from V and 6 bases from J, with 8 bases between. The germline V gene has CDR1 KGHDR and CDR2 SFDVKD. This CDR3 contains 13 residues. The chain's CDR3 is CATSDQGFQPQHF. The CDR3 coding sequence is TGTGCCACCAGTGATCAAGGTTTTCAGCCCCAGCATTTT.

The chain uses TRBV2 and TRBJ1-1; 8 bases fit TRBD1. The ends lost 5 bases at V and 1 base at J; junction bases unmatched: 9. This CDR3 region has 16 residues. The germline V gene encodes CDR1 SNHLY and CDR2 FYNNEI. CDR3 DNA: TGTGCCAGCAGTCTTCCAGGGGGCGGGAGGAACACTGAAGCTTTCTTT. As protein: CASSLPGGGRNTEAFF.

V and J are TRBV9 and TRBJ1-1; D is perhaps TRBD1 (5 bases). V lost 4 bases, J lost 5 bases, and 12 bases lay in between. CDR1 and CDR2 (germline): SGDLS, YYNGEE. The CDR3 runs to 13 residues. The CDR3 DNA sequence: TGTGCCAGCAGCCCTTCGACAGAGACTGAAGCTTTCTTT. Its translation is CASSPSTETEAFF.

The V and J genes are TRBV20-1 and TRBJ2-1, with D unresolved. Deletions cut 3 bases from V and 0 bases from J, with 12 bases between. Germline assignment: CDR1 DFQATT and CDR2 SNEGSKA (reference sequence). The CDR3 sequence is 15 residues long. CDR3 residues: CSASSWRSSYNEQFF. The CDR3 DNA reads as TGCAGTGCTAGTTCGTGGCGGAGCTCCTACAATGAGCAGTTCTTC.

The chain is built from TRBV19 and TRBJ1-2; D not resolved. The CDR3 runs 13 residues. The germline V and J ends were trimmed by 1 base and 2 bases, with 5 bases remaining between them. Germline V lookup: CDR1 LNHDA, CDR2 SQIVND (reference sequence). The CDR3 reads CASSIGRNYGYTF. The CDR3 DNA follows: TGTGCCAGTAGTATAGGCAGAAACTATGGCTACACCTTC.

The CDR3 spells CASSQDRSPGRGYTF. DNA of the CDR3: TGTGCCAGCAGCCAAGACAGGAGTCCGGGCAGAGGCTACACCTTC. The chain recombines TRBV3-1 (or the pseudogene TRBV3-2) with TRBJ1-2; no clear D gene. Germline CDR1 is LGHDT and CDR2 is YNNKEL (reference sequence). The ends were cut back, 0 bases at V and 8 bases at J, with 16 bases in the middle. The CDR3 runs 15 residues.

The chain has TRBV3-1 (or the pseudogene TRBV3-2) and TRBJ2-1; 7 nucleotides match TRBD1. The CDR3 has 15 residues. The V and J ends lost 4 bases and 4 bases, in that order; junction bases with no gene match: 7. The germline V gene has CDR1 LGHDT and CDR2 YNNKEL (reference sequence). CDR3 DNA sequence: TGTGCCAGCAGCCTTGGACAGGTTTCTTACAATGAGCAGTTCTTC. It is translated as CASSLGQVSYNEQFF.

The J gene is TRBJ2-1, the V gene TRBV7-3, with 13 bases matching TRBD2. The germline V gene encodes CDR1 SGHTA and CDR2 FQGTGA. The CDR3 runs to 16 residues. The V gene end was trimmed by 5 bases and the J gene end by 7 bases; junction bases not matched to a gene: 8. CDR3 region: CASSLDSGLAGNEQFF. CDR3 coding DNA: TGTGCCAGCAGCCTAGATTCGGGACTAGCGGGGAATGAGCAGTTCTTC. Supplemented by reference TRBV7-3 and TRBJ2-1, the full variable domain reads GAGVSQTPSNKVTEKGKYVELRCDPISGHTALYWYRQSLGQGPEFLIYFQGTGAADDSGLPNDRFFAVRPEGSVSTLKIQRTERGDSAVYLCASSLDSGLAGNEQFFGPGTRLTVL.

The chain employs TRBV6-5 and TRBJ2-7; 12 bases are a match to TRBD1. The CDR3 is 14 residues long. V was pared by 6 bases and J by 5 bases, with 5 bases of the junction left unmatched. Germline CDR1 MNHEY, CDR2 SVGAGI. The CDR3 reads CASSLGTGGNEQYF. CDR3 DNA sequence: TGTGCCAGCAGCTTAGGGACAGGGGGCAACGAGCAGTACTTC.